This T cell receptor (beta chain) derives from a study of blood T cell repertoires in COVID-19. Methods used by the authors: Using reference gene primer amplification, nucleated cell counts were estimated. Assay: immunoSEQ multiplex PCR; the TCRdb copy retains only in-frame clones and omits some. For V, J and clone size, that table is used; D and trimming come from the DNA. The top ten hold 5.1% of the sample, which has 220,000 or so clones, roughly 80% seen once. The source of this sequence is an older woman who had recovered from COVID-19. Material: peripheral blood.

The CDR3 here is CASRNPGGTEAFF. Written as DNA, the CDR3 is TGTGCCAGCAGGAACCCGGGGGGCACTGAAGCTTTCTTT. J is TRBJ1-1 and V is TRBV6-5, with D possibly TRBD1 on 5 matching bases. There are 13 residues in the CDR3. Deletions cut 6 bases from V and 4 bases from J, with 12 bases between. Germline CDR1 and CDR2: MNHEY and SVGAGI.